This T cell receptor (beta chain) was recovered during a study of blood T cell repertoires in COVID-19. Assay: immunoSEQ multiplex PCR; the TCRdb copy retains only in-frame clones and omits some. The sample consists of fewer than 350,000 clones, about nine tenths of them appearing once. With 0 bases clipped from V and 0 bases from J, the junction kept 3 bases outside the gene matches. Germline V gene data show CDR1 as SGHRS and CDR2 as YFSETQ. This CDR3 contains 16 residues. A Seattle source enrolled patients during active infection and followed them longitudinally. This chain connects TRBV5-1 to TRBJ2-1; 7 bases line up with TRBD2. The receptor was derived from a woman aged 30 to 39 with COVID-19, enrolled during active disease. Sequencing used peripheral blood. In DNA, the CDR3 is TGCGCCAGCAGCTTGGCTGGCGGGAGCTCCTACAATGAGCAGTTCTTC. Encoded protein: CASSLAGGSSYNEQFF.